This TCR beta chain was obtained from a study of shared clonotypes between healthy human individuals. As for the study in general: The people who gave samples were a couple of women and three men aged 18 to 49.

With unsorted samples, genomic DNA was obtained from some 100 million PBMCs. CDR1 and CDR2 (germline): SGHTA, FQGNSA. Between the trimmed V and J ends, which lost 1 base and 2 bases, there was a span of 8 bases. This CDR3 comprises 14 residues. Deep-level running was used for the assay. Every unsorted PBMC PCR replicate was loaded with 300 ng DNA, around 30,000 T cell genomes. Some clones are missing from TCRdb's copy, which holds only in-frame ones; the method was immunoSEQ multiplex PCR. The sample carries 450,000 or so clones, about 74% recorded once. Notes on this clone: Distinct nucleotide sequences in the sample also encode this CDR3.

The V call is TRBV7-2, the J call TRBJ2-5; D not resolved. The TCR sequence derives from a woman aged 40-49 years in good health. Some clones in this sample may be carry-over from other donors' samples. Sequenced material: PBMCs. CDR3 sequence: CASSLGLAQETQYF. The CDR3 DNA is TGTGCCAGCAGCTTAGGATTAGCTCAAGAGACCCAGTACTTC.